The 10 T cell receptor beta chains listed next were all sequenced from one sample in a study of regulatory dendritic cells for organ transplantation. CFSE-labeled sorted T cells met regulatory or mature dendritic cells for four to five days. Assay used: immunoSEQ multiplex PCR; TCRdb lists only in-frame clones, some missing. Seen here are about 21,000 clones, 85% observed once, and the top ten hold 0.25% to 0.3%. What these receptors recognize is not known. Sequencing was carried out using naive CD4+ T cells from blood cultured with dendritic cells. As for subset: CD45RA+ naive T cells. Receptors originate from a human donor in good health.

In its sample, this clone was seen once. The chain carries TRBV5-4 and TRBJ2-5; possibly TRBD1 or TRBD2 for D (5 bases each). CDR3 length: 16 residues. Germline V CDR1 and CDR2: SGHNT, YYREEE (reference sequence). The V gene lost 0 bases and the J gene lost 4 bases, with 16 bases spanning the gap. CDR3 region: CASSLATGSRGETQYF. The CDR3, as DNA: TGTGCCAGCAGCTTGGCCACAGGCTCACGGGGAGAGACCCAGTACTTC.

The chain couples TRBV30 to TRBJ2-3; 8 bases match TRBD2. CDR3 length: 15 amino acids. Per germline, CDR1 GTSNPN and CDR2 SVGIG (reference sequence). V trimming: 2 bases; J trimming: 6 bases; junction bases outside the gene matches: 10. DNA of the CDR3: TGTGCCTGGAGTCCCTGGCGGGGGGTTGGGGATACGCAGTATTTT. Translating gives CAWSPWRGVGDTQYF. The full variable domain, with the rest looked up from reference TRBV30 and TRBJ2-3, is SQTIHQWPATLVQPVGSPLSLECTVEGTSNPNLYWYRQAAGRGLQLLFYSVGIGQISSEVPQNLSASRPQDRQFILSSKKLLLSDSGFYLCAWSPWRGVGDTQYFGPGTRLTVL.

This chain uses TRBV28 with TRBJ2-3, with 7 positions matching TRBD1. Losses at the gene ends were 2 bases for V and 4 bases for J; bases not matched to a gene: 6. The CDR3 consists of 15 residues. Germline V gives CDR1 MDHEN, CDR2 SYDVKM. The CDR3 loop is CASSLARQGADTQYF. The CDR3 bases are TGTGCCAGCAGTTTAGCCCGACAGGGTGCAGATACGCAGTATTTT.

This chain connects TRBV7-2 to TRBJ1-5; unclear D gene. The germline CDR1 and CDR2 sequences are SGHTA and FQGNSA. The CDR3 length is 15 residues. Trimming shortened V by 0 bases and J by 2 bases, and 8 bases separated the two germline ends. CDR3 region: CASSLASRGNQPQHF. In DNA, the CDR3 is TGTGCCAGCAGCTTAGCGTCTCGGGGCAATCAGCCCCAGCATTTT.

The rearrangement joins TRBV28 to TRBJ2-7; 8 nucleotides agree with TRBD2. V lost 6 bases, J lost 4 bases, and 11 bases stayed unmatched. Germline lookup yields CDR1 MDHEN and CDR2 SYDVKM. This CDR3 is built from 15 residues. CDR3 residues: CASSSPGLGIYEQYF. The CDR3 DNA follows: TGTGCCAGCAGCAGTCCGGGACTAGGAATTTACGAGCAGTACTTC.

V and J are TRBV9 and TRBJ2-7; D unclear. In germline, CDR1 is SGDLS, CDR2 YYNGEE. Trimming removed 0 bases from V and 6 bases from J, with 10 bases in between. The CDR3 runs to 13 residues. The CDR3 loop reads CASSVAGWGEQYF. The CDR3 nucleotides read TGTGCCAGCAGCGTAGCGGGCTGGGGCGAGCAGTACTTC.

This chain connects TRBV10-1 to TRBJ1-5, with D unclear. Germline loops: CDR1 WNHNN, CDR2 SYGVQD (reference sequence). The CDR3 has 12 amino acids. V was pared by 6 bases and J by 4 bases, with 7 bases between. The CDR3 bases are TGCGCCAGCAGACTCGGAAATCAGCCCCAGCATTTT. Its protein is CASRLGNQPQHF.

This clone was found once. The V and J genes are TRBV11-2 and TRBJ2-4; 7 bases align to TRBD1. The CDR3 has 14 residues. The germline gives CDR1 SGHAT, CDR2 FQNNGV. V was pared by 3 bases and J by 8 bases, with 7 bases of the junction left unmatched. CDR3: CASSFEGARYIQYF. CDR3 sequence (DNA): TGTGCCAGCAGCTTTGAGGGGGCCAGGTACATTCAGTACTTC.

The chain is built from TRBV7-6 and TRBJ2-1; TRBD2 aligns across 8 bases. The trim removed 0 bases at V and 4 bases at J, leaving 11 bases unmatched. Germline CDR1 reads SGHVS; CDR2 reads FNYEAQ. This CDR3 contains 18 residues. In DNA form, the CDR3 reads TGTGCCAGCAGCTTAGCGCGCGGACTAGCAAATCCTTACAATGAGCAGTTCTTC. Its translation is CASSLARGLANPYNEQFF.

The CDR3 DNA reads TGTGCCAGCTCACCACTCGGGGACGCTAACTATGGCTACACCTTC. Translated, it gives CASSPLGDANYGYTF. The chain has TRBV18 and TRBJ1-2; tentative D call: TRBD1 (5 bases). Deletions cut 1 base from V and 0 bases from J, with 9 bases between. The germline V gene has CDR1 KGHSH and CDR2 LQKENI. This CDR3 spans 15 amino acids.